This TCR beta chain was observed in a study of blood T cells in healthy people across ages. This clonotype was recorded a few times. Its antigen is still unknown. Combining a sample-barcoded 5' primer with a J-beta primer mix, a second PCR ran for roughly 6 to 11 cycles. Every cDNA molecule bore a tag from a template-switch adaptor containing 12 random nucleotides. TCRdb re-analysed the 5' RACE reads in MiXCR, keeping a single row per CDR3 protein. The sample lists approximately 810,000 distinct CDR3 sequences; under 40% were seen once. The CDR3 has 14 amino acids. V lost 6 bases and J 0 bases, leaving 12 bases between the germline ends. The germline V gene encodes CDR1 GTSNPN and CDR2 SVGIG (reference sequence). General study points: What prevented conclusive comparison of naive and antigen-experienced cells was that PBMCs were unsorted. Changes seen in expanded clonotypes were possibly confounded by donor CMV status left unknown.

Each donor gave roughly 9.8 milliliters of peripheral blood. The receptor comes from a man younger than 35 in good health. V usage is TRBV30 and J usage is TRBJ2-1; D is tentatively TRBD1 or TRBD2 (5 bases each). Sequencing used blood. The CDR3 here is CACNLGTSYNEQFF. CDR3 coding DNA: TGTGCCTGTAACCTCGGGACCTCCTACAATGAGCAGTTCTTC.